This TCR beta chain came from a study of Tregs in tolerant kidney transplant recipients. The nonmyeloablative bone marrow transplants came from related graft donors, with transient mixed chimerism. CD4+CD25+CD127- Tregs, CD4+CD25- non-Tregs, CD4 and CD8 cells were sorted. This table comes from immunoSEQ multiplex PCR, and its TCRdb copy is limited to in-frame clones, with some not included. This table holds more than 90,000 clones, under 95% found once. General study findings and limits: Few patients were studied, so findings need validation in larger groups. Biological reproducibility was not directly addressed, but technical replication error appeared minimal. Activated donor B cell expansion appeared to reveal the most relevant donor-specific TCRbeta repertoire.

As for this clone: The target antigen is unknown.

The CDR3 runs to 17 residues. Germline assignment: CDR1 ENHRY and CDR2 SYGVKD. V gave up 4 bases and J gave up 4 bases; unmatched junction bases: 14. The receptor was derived from a human patient who received a combined kidney and bone marrow transplant. Part of the T cell pool may stem from the graft donor. The sample was CD4+ T cells from blood (PBMCs), taken 12 months after the transplant. This chain joins TRBV10-3 and TRBJ2-3; TRBD2 agrees at 7 bases. The CDR3 coding sequence is TGTGCCATCAGTGGGGATAAGAGGCGGGGGTACTCAGATACGCAGTATTTT. The encoded protein is CAISGDKRRGYSDTQYF.